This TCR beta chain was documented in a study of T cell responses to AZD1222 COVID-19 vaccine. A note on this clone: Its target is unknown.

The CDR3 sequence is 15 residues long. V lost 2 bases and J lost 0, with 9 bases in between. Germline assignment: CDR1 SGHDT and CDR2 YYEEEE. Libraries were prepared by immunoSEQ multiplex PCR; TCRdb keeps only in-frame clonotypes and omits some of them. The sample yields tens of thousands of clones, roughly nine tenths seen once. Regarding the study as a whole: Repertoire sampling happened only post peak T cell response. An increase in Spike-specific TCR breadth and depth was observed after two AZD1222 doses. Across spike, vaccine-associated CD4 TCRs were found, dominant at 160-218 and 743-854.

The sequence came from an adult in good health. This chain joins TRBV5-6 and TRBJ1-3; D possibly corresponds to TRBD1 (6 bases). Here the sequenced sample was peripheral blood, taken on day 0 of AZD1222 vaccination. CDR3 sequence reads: CASSLQGPSGNTIYF. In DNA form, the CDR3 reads TGTGCCAGCAGCTTACAGGGTCCCTCTGGAAACACCATATATTTT.